These T cell receptor beta chains were read from a single sample in a study of blood T cell repertoires in COVID-19. Profiled with immunoSEQ multiplex PCR; TCRdb holds only in-frame clones, not every one. The repertoire includes 160,000 or so clones, about 79% of them detected once, and nearly 10% sits in the top ten. Sequencing used peripheral blood. The receptor set was obtained from a woman aged 45-59 years with acute or convalescent COVID-19. CDR3s leave out the opening cysteine and the closing phenylalanine or tryptophan. Clone size is stated in some rows and not others, as once, few, many or a class when expanded.

v_gene | abundance | CDR3aa
TRBV7-6 | NA | ASSSPGDSETQY
TRBV5-4 | few | ASSLPDAGLNTEAF
TRBV24-1 | NA | ATSDTRGGPRDTQY
TRBV12-3/TRBV12-4 | NA | ASSIQGPETQY
TRBV21-1 | NA | ASNPRISTKSTKLSNQPQH
TRBV9 | NA | ASRTSGDARETQY
TRBV7-2 | NA | ASSSQGYEQY
TRBV7-8 | NA | ASSYGLAGGTEQF
TRBV7-3 | NA | ASSSLGSAQY
TRBV24-1 | once | ATSDRRDRVAGELF
TRBV28 | NA | ASSTPGTGLYEQY
TRBV7-8 | NA | ASSLDRDDEQY
TRBV5-4 | NA | ASSQGTGGADGNTIY
TRBV7-2 | NA | ASSLGRDTQY
TRBV6-2/TRBV6-3 | NA | ASSYGLAGEGWETQY
TRBV5-6 | NA | ASSLGGLADNEQF
TRBV7-2 | NA | ASSLPTSDTDTQY
TRBV19 | few | ASSIGAGNTIY
TRBV5-4 | NA | ASRLTGGYT
TRBV12-5 | NA | ASGLGGTSGRASTDTQY
TRBV23-1 | NA | ASSPRQGQRISPLH
TRBV6-5 | NA | ASSYRGTAPLH